These T cell receptor beta chains were read from a single sample in a study of blood T cells in healthy people across ages. Via MiXCR, TCRdb re-called the 5' RACE reads, giving one row per CDR3 protein. The sample has 1.5 million to 1.9 million distinct CDR3 sequences; about 45% are singletons. Input material: blood. The receptors stem from a young woman in good health. The conserved cysteine and the conserved F or W are not part of the CDR3 here.

>TRBV7-2
ASSPRSSNQPQH
>TRBV10-3
AISAGTATNEKLF
>TRBV20-1
SARGRTVDTEAF
>TRBV29-1
SVEIPSYNEQF
>TRBV27
ASSHGLAGDEQY
>TRBV2
ASRSILGILETQY
>TRBV20-1
SAAPTGNEKLF
>TRBV4-3
ASSQDQGAGNTIY
>TRBV7-2
ASSLAAEIDTQY
>TRBV20-1
SAQKEGTFLPDTQY
>TRBV11-2
ASSNSGEGSYNEQF
>TRBV20-1
SARGTLLTDTQY
>TRBV20-1
SAGMRGSSYNEQF
>TRBV6-2/TRBV6-3
ASSQPLYSGANVLT
>TRBV6-2/TRBV6-3
ASSYFGEQPQH
>TRBV20-1
SARGLAQLHSYNEQF
>TRBV21-1
ASSKGTGGRANGYT
>TRBV4-1
ASSQRLTGFFYEQY
>TRBV5-5
ASSSGNQGGTGELF
>TRBV4-3
ASSQENGISTDTQY
>TRBV20-1
SARDHRSGDYNEQY
>TRBV9
ASSVDPGITRNEQY
>TRBV12-3/TRBV12-4
ASSVTGTYQTQY
>TRBV4-3
ASSQDYGRVANYGYT
>TRBV4-1
ASSQVFPTATRGAYEQY
>TRBV4-3
ASSQDSGRGANVLT
>TRBV27
ASRLSPGQVRNEQF
>TRBV28
VSSSFPHSGHDTGELF
>TRBV5-8
ASSLGSSPYTQY
>TRBV7-2
ASSLDKYSNQPQH
>TRBV20-1
SARPLFERAYNEQF
>TRBV24-1
ATSGRQNQPQH
>TRBV4-1
ASSQSRDRGIDTQY
>TRBV3-1
ASSQASFREQY
>TRBV19
ASSYAFWDNNSPLH
>TRBV12-3/TRBV12-4
AGSLGREGYNEQY
>TRBV15
ATSRAPGTGNQPQH
>TRBV5-6
ASRVYPWESGENEQY
>TRBV6-6
ASRHDGSSGANVLT
>TRBV12-3/TRBV12-4
ASSKSRQGETEAF